The 28 T cell receptor beta chains below come from one sample, sequenced in a study of long-term antiretroviral therapy in people with HIV. Survey-level resolution applied to immunoSEQ assay v3.0. Libraries were prepared by immunoSEQ multiplex PCR; TCRdb keeps only in-frame clonotypes and omits some of them. The table has 34,000 or so clones, around 94% seen once. Sequences were derived from unsorted PBMCs, sampled around 5.4 years after starting antiretroviral therapy. These receptors were taken from a woman between 50 and 59 years old with HIV.

Details on this clone: One end of the junction fails to match germline, which may point to a read error. V usage is TRBV7-7 and J usage is TRBJ2-1; D is uncertain. Germline V gene lookup returns CDR1 SSHAT and CDR2 FNYEAQ (reference sequence). The CDR3 totals 18 residues. In DNA, the CDR3 is TGTGCTAGCAGCTTAGAAAGGGCTGGAGTAGGCGGACGCAATGAGCAGTTCTTC. This encodes CASSLERAGVGGRNEQFF. Variable domain in full (rest from reference TRBV7-7 and TRBJ2-1): GAGVSQSPRYKVTKRGQDVTLRCDPISSHATLYWYQQALGQGPEFLTYFNYEAQPDKSGLPSDRFSAERPEGSISTLTIQRTEQRDSAMYRCASSLERAGVGGRNEQFFGPGTRLTVL.

V usage is TRBV27 and J usage is TRBJ1-6; D ambiguous. Germline CDR1 and CDR2: MNHEY and SMNVEV (reference sequence). CDR3 size: 15 residues. V lost 3 bases and J lost 4, with 10 bases in between. The CDR3 loop is CASSLGSPYNSPLHF. As DNA, the CDR3 is TGTGCCAGCAGTTTGGGGAGCCCTTATAATTCACCCCTCCACTTT.

V is TRBV15 and J is TRBJ2-6, with D uncertain. The CDR3 consists of 14 residues. Trimming removed 5 bases from V and 1 base from J, with 6 bases in between. CDR1 and CDR2 (germline): LNHNV, YYDKDF (reference sequence). This CDR3 is CATSPGSGANVLTF. For the CDR3, the DNA is TGTGCCACCAGCCCCGGTTCTGGGGCCAACGTCCTGACTTTC.

The chain uses TRBV7-9 and TRBJ2-3; D tentatively reads TRBD1 or TRBD2 (5 bases each). V was clipped by 5 bases and J by 0 bases, with 9 bases between them. From germline, CDR1 is SEHNR and CDR2 FQNEAQ (reference sequence). This CDR3 region has 14 residues. CDR3 in DNA: TGTGCCAGCAGCCCGGGGCCTAGCACAGATACGCAGTATTTT. This encodes CASSPGPSTDTQYF.

The chain couples TRBV21-1 to TRBJ1-1. TRBV21-1 represents a pseudogene. This CDR3 comprises 14 residues. The CDR3 protein is CASSTGPMNTEAFF. The CDR3 DNA follows: TGTGCCAGCAGCACAGGACCCATGAACACTGAAGCTTTCTTT.

The CDR3 DNA reads as TGTGCCAGCGGGATACAGGTGGGAAACACCATATATTTT. Its translation is CASGIQVGNTIYF. V is TRBV2 and J is TRBJ1-3; the D gene is possibly TRBD1 (5 bases). Germline V lookup: CDR1 SNHLY, CDR2 FYNNEI. V lost 8 bases and J 4 bases, leaving 12 bases between the germline ends. The length of the CDR3 is 13 residues.

The chain has TRBV5-1 and TRBJ2-3; the D gene is possibly TRBD1 (5 bases). Looked up from germline, CDR1 is SGHRS and CDR2 is YFSETQ. The CDR3 consists of 15 residues. V lost 0 bases and J lost 2, with 10 bases in between. The chain's CDR3 is CASSLATGNTDTQYF. In DNA form, the CDR3 reads TGCGCCAGCAGCTTGGCAACAGGCAACACAGATACGCAGTATTTT. The whole variable domain, remainder taken from reference TRBV5-1 and TRBJ2-3, is KAGVTQTPRYLIKTRGQQVTLSCSPISGHRSVSWYQQTPGQGLQFLFEYFSETQRNKGNFPGRFSGRQFSNSRSEMNVSTLELGDSALYLCASSLATGNTDTQYFGPGTRLTVL.

This rearrangement joins TRBV9 to TRBJ2-7; weak D call: TRBD2 (6 bases). Germline V gives CDR1 SGDLS, CDR2 YYNGEE. The CDR3 runs 15 residues. The V end was cut by 0 bases, the J end by 3 bases, with 13 bases between. The CDR3 spells CASSVGGAPDYEQYF. DNA of the CDR3: TGTGCCAGCAGCGTAGGCGGGGCTCCGGACTACGAGCAGTACTTC.

J is TRBJ2-5 and V is TRBV29-1, with D possibly called TRBD1 or TRBD2 (6 bases each). CDR3 length equals 12 residues. V was shortened by 4 bases and J by 4 bases, with 10 bases between the two germline ends. Germline V lookup: CDR1 SQVTM, CDR2 ANQGSEA. Here the CDR3 reads CSVVEGGETQYF. The CDR3 bases are TGCAGCGTTGTAGAGGGGGGAGAGACCCAGTACTTC.

This chain uses TRBV6-5 with TRBJ2-5; weak D call: TRBD2 (6 bases). Looked up from germline, CDR1 is MNHEY and CDR2 is SVGAGI. Deletions cut 6 bases from V and 2 bases from J, with 10 bases between. This CDR3 is 13 amino acids long. CDR3 loop: CASRSGEQETQYF. Written as DNA, the CDR3 is TGTGCCAGCAGATCGGGAGAGCAAGAGACCCAGTACTTC.

This chain joins TRBV5-8 and TRBJ2-3; 7 nucleotides match TRBD1. J gave up 2 bases and V 4 bases, and 7 bases lay outside the gene matches. CDR3 length equals 15 residues. Germline lookup yields CDR1 SGHTS and CDR2 YDEGEE. CDR3 region: CASSARTGFTDTQYF. DNA of the CDR3: TGTGCCAGCAGCGCTCGGACAGGCTTCACAGATACGCAGTATTTT.

The chain is built from TRBV6-6 and TRBJ2-6; D gene uncertain. Germline V gene data show CDR1 as MNHNY and CDR2 as SVGAGI (reference sequence). The ends were cut back, 6 bases at V and 4 bases at J, with 13 bases in the middle. This CDR3 region has 15 residues. The CDR3 here is CASSYGEAGANVLTF. The CDR3 bases are TGTGCCAGCAGCTACGGAGAAGCCGGGGCCAACGTCCTGACTTTC.

The V gene is TRBV4-1, the J gene TRBJ2-7, with D hard to call. Germline CDR1 MGHRA, CDR2 YSYEKL. V lost 2 bases, J lost 2 bases, and 7 bases lay in between. The CDR3 extends over 13 amino acids. The CDR3 DNA sequence: TGCGCCAGCAGCCAATGGACCGCCTACGAGCAGTACTTC. It translates to CASSQWTAYEQYF.

V gene TRBV6-5 combines with J gene TRBJ2-5, with 9 nucleotides matching TRBD2. Per germline, CDR1 MNHEY and CDR2 SVGAGI. The CDR3 extends over 14 amino acids. The V and J ends lost 4 bases and 4 bases, in that order; junction bases with no gene match: 4. The DNA for the CDR3 is TGTGCCAGCAGTTTGCGGGGGGGCCGAGAGACCCAGTACTTC. Its protein is CASSLRGGRETQYF.

J is TRBJ2-7 and V is TRBV6-1, with 9 bases aligning to TRBD1. Germline trimming cut 3 bases from V and 0 bases from J; bases unmatched to any gene: 9. Germline V gene sequence: CDR1 MNHNS, CDR2 SASEGT. The CDR3 runs 17 residues. The CDR3 coding sequence is TGTGCCAGCAGTGAGTACCCCGGGACAGGGTACTCCTACGAGCAGTACTTC. Encoded protein: CASSEYPGTGYSYEQYF.

The chain is built from TRBV4-1 and TRBJ1-5; 9 bases match TRBD1. The CDR3 contains 16 residues. Germline V gene data show CDR1 as MGHRA and CDR2 as YSYEKL. J gave up 5 bases and V 0 bases, and 5 bases lay outside the gene matches. The CDR3 sequence is CASSQDSGQGDQPQHF. The CDR3 nucleotides read TGCGCCAGCAGCCAAGATTCGGGACAGGGCGATCAGCCCCAGCATTTT.

This chain connects TRBV5-8 to TRBJ1-5; D remains unclear. In germline, CDR1 is SGHTS, CDR2 YDEGEE. V gave up 0 bases and J gave up 9 bases, with 13 bases separating them. The CDR3 has 14 amino acids. This chain's CDR3 is CASSLEQLYRPQHF. As DNA, the CDR3 is TGTGCCAGCAGCTTGGAGCAACTTTATCGGCCCCAGCATTTT.

V gene TRBV18 combines with J gene TRBJ2-5; D might be TRBD2 (5 bases). The length of the CDR3 is 15 residues. Germline V gene data show CDR1 as KGHSH and CDR2 as LQKENI. The germline V and J ends were trimmed by 0 bases and 1 base, with 9 bases remaining between them. CDR3 bases: TGTGCCAGCTCACCACCGAGGGCTTCCCAAGAGACCCAGTACTTC. This gives the protein CASSPPRASQETQYF.

The chain uses TRBV6-5 and TRBJ1-5; the match to TRBD1 covers 7 bases. The CDR3 runs to 15 residues. V lost 6 bases and J lost 3; bases outside the gene matches: 8. The germline CDR1 and CDR2 sequences are MNHEY and SVGAGI. The CDR3 reads CASRRRQGTNQPQHF. The CDR3 DNA reads TGTGCCAGCAGACGCAGACAGGGAACCAATCAGCCCCAGCATTTT.

The chain links TRBV9 to TRBJ2-1; TRBD2 is a possible D gene (7 bases). The length of the CDR3 is 14 residues. Germline V gene lookup returns CDR1 SGDLS and CDR2 YYNGEE. The V end lost 3 bases, the J end lost 7 bases, and 14 bases lay between the germline ends. The CDR3 loop reads CASSEGGAGNEQFF. DNA of the CDR3: TGTGCCAGCAGCGAGGGGGGGGCCGGGAATGAGCAGTTCTTC.

The chain's CDR3 is CASSQGGQGTDTQYF. The CDR3 bases are TGTGCCAGCAGCCAAGGTGGTCAGGGCACAGATACGCAGTATTTT. The chain couples TRBV14 to TRBJ2-3; D unresolved. V lost 1 base to trimming and J lost 1 base, with 9 bases between them. Germline CDR1 and CDR2: SGHDN and FVKESK. This CDR3 is built from 15 residues.

CDR3 sequence: CASSLTPDRGESGELFF. DNA of the CDR3: TGTGCCAGCAGCCTGACCCCGGACAGGGGAGAATCCGGGGAGCTGTTTTTT. The chain is built from TRBV7-9 and TRBJ2-2, with TRBD1 matching over 9 bases. Germline V gene sequence: CDR1 SEHNR, CDR2 FQNEAQ (reference sequence). The CDR3 contains 17 residues. V lost 5 bases, J lost 6 bases, and 13 bases stayed unmatched.

This chain uses TRBV7-9 with TRBJ2-2; D is tentatively TRBD1 or TRBD2 (6 bases each). Germline CDR1 and CDR2: SEHNR and FQNEAQ (reference sequence). This CDR3 is 15 amino acids long. Between the trimmed V and J ends, which lost 1 base and 6 bases, there was a span of 12 bases. The CDR3 DNA reads TGTGCCAGCAGCTTAGAGACAGGAGGGGCCGGGGAGCTGTTTTTT. Translated, it gives CASSLETGGAGELFF.

This chain joins TRBV4-3 and TRBJ1-1; D ambiguous. The CDR3 length is 16 residues. The V gene's germline CDR1 is LGHNA and CDR2 YSLEER. The V end was cut by 1 base, the J end by 1 base, with 13 bases between. In DNA, the CDR3 is TGCGCCAGCAGCCAAGGGGCCGGACGGGGGAACACTGAAGCTTTCTTT. The encoded protein is CASSQGAGRGNTEAFF.

This rearrangement joins TRBV4-2 to TRBJ1-2; TRBD1 agrees at 10 bases. V lost 8 bases and J lost 3; bases outside the gene matches: 9. Per the germline V gene, CDR1 is LGHNA and CDR2 is YNFKEQ. The CDR3 sequence is 15 residues long. The DNA of the CDR3 is TGTGCCAGCTACCTTTCCGGGACAGGGGACTATGGCTACACCTTC. As protein: CASYLSGTGDYGYTF.

This clone was seen a single time. One end of the junction varies from germline; a read error may be responsible. V is TRBV7-7 and J is TRBJ2-2; 8 bases are shared with TRBD1. Germline CDR1 SSHAT, CDR2 FNYEAQ (reference sequence). This CDR3 has 16 amino acids. The chain's CDR3 is CASSQGTGPDTGELFF. DNA of the CDR3: TGTGCTAGCAGCCAAGGGACAGGTCCGGACACCGGGGAGCTGTTTTTT.

This sequence joins TRBV5-1 and TRBJ2-3; no reliable D call. V was cut by 0 bases and J by 3 bases, with 8 bases left in between. This CDR3 contains 14 residues. Germline lookup yields CDR1 SGHRS and CDR2 YFSETQ. The CDR3 sequence: CASSLGPLTDTQYF. The CDR3, as DNA: TGCGCCAGCAGCTTGGGTCCGTTAACAGATACGCAGTATTTT.

The genes are TRBV5-8 and TRBJ1-2; possibly TRBD1 for D (5 bases). V lost 0 bases to trimming and J lost 7 bases, with 13 bases between them. Germline lookup yields CDR1 SGHTS and CDR2 YDEGEE. CDR3 length equals 14 residues. CDR3 loop: CASSLVQGRAGYTF. In DNA, the CDR3 is TGTGCCAGCAGCTTGGTCCAGGGACGGGCTGGCTACACCTTC.